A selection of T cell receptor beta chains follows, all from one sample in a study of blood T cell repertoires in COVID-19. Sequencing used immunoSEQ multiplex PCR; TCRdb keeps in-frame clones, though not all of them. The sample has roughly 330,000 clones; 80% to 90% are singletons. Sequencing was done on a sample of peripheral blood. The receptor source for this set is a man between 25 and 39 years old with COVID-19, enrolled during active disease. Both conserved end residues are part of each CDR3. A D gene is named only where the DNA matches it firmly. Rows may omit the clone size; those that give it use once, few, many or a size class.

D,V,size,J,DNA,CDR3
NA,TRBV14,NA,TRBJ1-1,TGTGCCAGCAGCAAACGCTTGGAGAGTGAAGCTTTCTTT,CASSKRLESEAFF
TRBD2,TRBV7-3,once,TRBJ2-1,TGTGCCAGCAGCTTAACGAGCGGGAGTAGGAATGAGCAGTTCTTC,CASSLTSGSRNEQFF
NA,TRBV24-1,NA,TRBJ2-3,TGTGCCACCAGTTCGCGGGGTTTCGGCTTAGGTACAGATACGCAGTATTTT,CATSSRGFGLGTDTQYF
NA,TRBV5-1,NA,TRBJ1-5,TGCGCCAGCAGCTTGGCCCCGGGGGTCAATCAGCCCCAGCATTTT,CASSLAPGVNQPQHF
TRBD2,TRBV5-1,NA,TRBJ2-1,TGCGCCAGCAGCTTGGCCCGGGGGTCTAGCGGGTACAATGAGCAGTTCTTC,CASSLARGSSGYNEQFF
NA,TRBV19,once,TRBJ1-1,TGTGCCAGTAGTGCCAGGGGTCTTACCACTGAAGCTTTCTTT,CASSARGLTTEAFF
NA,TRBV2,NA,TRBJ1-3,TGTGCCAGCAGCGTACAGGGATCCGGAAACACCATATATTTT,CASSVQGSGNTIYF
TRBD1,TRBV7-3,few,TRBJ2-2,TGTGCCAGCAGCTTAACTCACCCGGGACAGGGGGCCACCGGGGAGCTGTTTTTT,CASSLTHPGQGATGELFF
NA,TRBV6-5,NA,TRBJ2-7,TGTGCCAGCAGTTACAGTCCGGGAAGCTCCTACGAGCAGTACTTC,CASSYSPGSSYEQYF
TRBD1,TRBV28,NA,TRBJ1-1,TGTGCCAGCAGTTTATGGGGACAGGGGATGAACACTGAAGCTTTCTTT,CASSLWGQGMNTEAFF
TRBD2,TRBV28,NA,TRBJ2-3,TGTGCCAGCAGTCCGGGACTAGTCACAGATACGCAGTATTTT,CASSPGLVTDTQYF
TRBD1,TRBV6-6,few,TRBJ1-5,TGTGCCAGCAGTCCCCGGTTCGAGACAGGGGGGAATCAGCCCCAGCATTTT,CASSPRFETGGNQPQHF
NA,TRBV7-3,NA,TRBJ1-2,TGTGCCAGCAGCTTACGGAGGGATGGCTATGGCTACACCTTC,CASSLRRDGYGYTF
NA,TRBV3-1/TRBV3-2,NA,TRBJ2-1,TGTGCCAGCAGCCAGCCGACAAGGGACACTCTGAGCTCCTACAATGAGCAGTTCTTC,CASSQPTRDTLSSYNEQFF
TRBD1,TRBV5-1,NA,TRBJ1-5,TGCGCCAGCAGCTCACAGGGGGGGAGCAATCAGCCCCAGCATTTT,CASSSQGGSNQPQHF
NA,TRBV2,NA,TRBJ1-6,TGTGCCAGCAGTGAATCAGGGCCGGAGAATAATTCACCCCTCCACTTT,CASSESGPENNSPLHF
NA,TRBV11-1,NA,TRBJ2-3,TGTGCCAGCAGCTCCCGCAGTTTCACAGATACGCAGTATTTT,CASSSRSFTDTQYF
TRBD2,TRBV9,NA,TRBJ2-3,TGTGCCAGCAGCGTAGGACTAGCGGGGGGAAGCACAGATACGCAATATTTT,CASSVGLAGGSTDTQYF
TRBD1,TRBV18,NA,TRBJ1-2,TGTGCCAGCTCACCACCGCGACAGGGACTCTGGTTGGACTATGGCTACACCTTC,CASSPPRQGLWLDYGYTF
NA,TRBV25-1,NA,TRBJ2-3,TGTGCCAGCAGTGAAAAGACAGGGACCGGGAGAGATACGCAGTATTTT,CASSEKTGTGRDTQYF
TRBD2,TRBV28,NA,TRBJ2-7,TGTGCCAGCAGTACCTTGCTAGCGGCAGGACGGGGCGAGCAGTACTTC,CASSTLLAAGRGEQYF
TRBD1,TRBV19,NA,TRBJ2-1,TGTGCCAGTAGAACTCCGGGACAGGGGGGCAATGAGCAGTTCTTC,CASRTPGQGGNEQFF
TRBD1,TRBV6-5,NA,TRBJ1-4,TGTGCCAGCAGTTTGGACAGGGGGCGAGAAAAACTGTTTTTT,CASSLDRGREKLFF
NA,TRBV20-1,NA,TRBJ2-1,TGCAGTGCAGTGACCGCGACTAAGGGGTTCTTC,CSAVTATKGFF
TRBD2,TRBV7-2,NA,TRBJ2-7,TGTGCCAGCAGCTTGCGCGGGACTAGCTCCTACGAGCAGTACTTC,CASSLRGTSSYEQYF
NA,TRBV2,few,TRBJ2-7,TGTGCCAGCAGTGGGGCACCTGACGAGCAGTACTTC,CASSGAPDEQYF
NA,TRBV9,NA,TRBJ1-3,TGTGCCAGCAGCGTATTGCAGGGGACTGGAAACACCATATATTTT,CASSVLQGTGNTIYF
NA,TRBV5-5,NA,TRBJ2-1,TGTGCCAGCAGCTTGGCTGTCCGCGATCCCTACAATGAGCAGTTCTTC,CASSLAVRDPYNEQFF
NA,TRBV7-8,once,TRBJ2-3,TGTGCCAGCAGCTCTCCGCCCGGGGGGCGCGGGGCAGATACGCAGTATTTT,CASSSPPGGRGADTQYF
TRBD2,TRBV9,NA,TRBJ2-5,TGTGCCAGCAGCGTAGGGGCTAGCGGGGGGGCTTGGCAAGAGACCCAGTACTTC,CASSVGASGGAWQETQYF
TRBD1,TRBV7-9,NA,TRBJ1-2,TGTGCCAGCAGCTTATCCCCTGGACAGGGGATGGACTATGGCTACACCTTC,CASSLSPGQGMDYGYTF
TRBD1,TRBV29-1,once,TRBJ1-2,TGCAGCGTTGACGGGGACAGGGTAACCCACGGGATCTATGGCTACACCTTC,CSVDGDRVTHGIYGYTF
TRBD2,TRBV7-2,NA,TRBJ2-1,TGTGCCAGCAGCTTAACGCCGGGACTAGTTAGTGAGCAGTTCTTC,CASSLTPGLVSEQFF
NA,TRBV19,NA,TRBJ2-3,TGTGCCAGTAGTATACAGCGGGTGGCAACAGATACGCAGTATTTT,CASSIQRVATDTQYF
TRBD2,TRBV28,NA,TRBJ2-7,TGTGGTACTATAGCGGGGACCTACGAGCAGTACTTC,CGTIAGTYEQYF
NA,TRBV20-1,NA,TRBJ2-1,TGCAGTGCTAGTCGGCGGAACTCCTACAATGAGCAGTTCTTC,CSASRRNSYNEQFF
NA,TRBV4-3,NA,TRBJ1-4,TGCGCCAGCAGCCAAGATGCGCGGGGTGAAAAACTGTTTTTT,CASSQDARGEKLFF
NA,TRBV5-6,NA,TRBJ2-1,TGTGCCAGCAGTCCGGGACTCAACGCGAATGAGCAGTTCTTC,CASSPGLNANEQFF
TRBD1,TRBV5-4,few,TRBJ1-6,TGTGCCAGCAGCGGTGGGGACAGGGGGTTTGGTTCACCCCTCCACTTT,CASSGGDRGFGSPLHF
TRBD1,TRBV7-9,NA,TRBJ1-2,TGTGCCAGCAGCTTATTCGGGACAGGAGGAAAAAGCTATGGCTACACCTTC,CASSLFGTGGKSYGYTF
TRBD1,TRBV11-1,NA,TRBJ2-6,TGTGCCAGCAGCCCTCTCCCAGGGGGTGAGACCAACGTCCTGACTTTC,CASSPLPGGETNVLTF
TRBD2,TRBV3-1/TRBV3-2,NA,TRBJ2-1,TGTGCCAGCAGCCCGGTGACTAGCGGGGGGGCCGAGCAGTTCTTC,CASSPVTSGGAEQFF
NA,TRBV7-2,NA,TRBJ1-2,TGTGCCAGCAGCTTAACGGCTAACTATGGCTACACCTTC,CASSLTANYGYTF
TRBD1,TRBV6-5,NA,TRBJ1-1,TGTGCCAGCAGACAGGGGATGAACACTGAAGCTTTCTTT,CASRQGMNTEAFF
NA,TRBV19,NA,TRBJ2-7,TGTGCCAGTAGTCCCCAAGGAGGGCCCTACGAGCAGTACTTC,CASSPQGGPYEQYF
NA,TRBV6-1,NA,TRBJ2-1,TGTGCCGGACAGAGAGGGCGGACGATCGATGAGCAGTTCTTC,CAGQRGRTIDEQFF
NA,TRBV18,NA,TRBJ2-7,TGTGCCAGCTCGAAGACGGGACTTTACTACGAGCAGTACTTC,CASSKTGLYYEQYF
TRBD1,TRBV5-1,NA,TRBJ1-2,TGCGCCAGCAGCGAGAACAGGGGTGGCTACACCTTC,CASSENRGGYTF
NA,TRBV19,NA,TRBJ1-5,TGTGCCAGTGAGGGCAGGGGAGATCAGCCCCAGCATTTT,CASEGRGDQPQHF
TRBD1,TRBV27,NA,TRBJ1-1,TGTGCCAGCAGTCCGTACAGGGGTAGGGACACTGAAGCTTTCTTT,CASSPYRGRDTEAFF
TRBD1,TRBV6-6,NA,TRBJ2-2,TGTGCCAGCAGTTACAGGGGGCGTTTCGCCGGGGAGCTGTTTTTT,CASSYRGRFAGELFF
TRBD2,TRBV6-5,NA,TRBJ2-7,TGTGCCAGCAGTTACACGGGAGGGGTCTCCTACGAGCAGTACTTC,CASSYTGGVSYEQYF
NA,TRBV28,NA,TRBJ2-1,TGTGCCAGCAGTTCCGGGACTGGCTACAATGAGCAGTTCTTC,CASSSGTGYNEQFF
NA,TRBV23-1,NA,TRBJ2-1,TGCGCCAGCAGTCACCCCGACAGATTCTACAATGAGCAGTTCTTC,CASSHPDRFYNEQFF
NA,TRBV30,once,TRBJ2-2,TGTGCCTGGAGTGGTCCCGCGGGATCAAGCACCGGGGAGCTGTTTTTT,CAWSGPAGSSTGELFF
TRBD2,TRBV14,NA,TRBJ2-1,TGTGCCAGCAGCCCCGGGGGGGCAGTGACGAGTGCGGGGTACAATGAGCAGTTCTTC,CASSPGGAVTSAGYNEQFF
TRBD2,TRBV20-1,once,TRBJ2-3,TGCAGTGCAAGTCCCGGACTAGCGGGGGGAAGCACAGATACGCAGTATTTT,CSASPGLAGGSTDTQYF